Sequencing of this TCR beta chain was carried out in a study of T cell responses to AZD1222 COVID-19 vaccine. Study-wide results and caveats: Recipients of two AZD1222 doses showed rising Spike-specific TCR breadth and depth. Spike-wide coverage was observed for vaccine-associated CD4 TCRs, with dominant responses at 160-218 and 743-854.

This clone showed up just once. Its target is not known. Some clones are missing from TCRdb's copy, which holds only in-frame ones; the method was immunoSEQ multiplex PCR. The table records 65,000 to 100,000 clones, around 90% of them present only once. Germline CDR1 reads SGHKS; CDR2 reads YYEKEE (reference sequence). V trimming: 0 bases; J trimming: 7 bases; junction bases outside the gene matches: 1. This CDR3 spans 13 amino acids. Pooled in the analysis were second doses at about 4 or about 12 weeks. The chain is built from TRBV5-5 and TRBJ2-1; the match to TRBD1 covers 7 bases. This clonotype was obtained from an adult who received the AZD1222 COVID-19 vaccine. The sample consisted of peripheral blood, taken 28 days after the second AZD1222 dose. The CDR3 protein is CASSLVQGNEQFF. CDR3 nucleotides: TGTGCCAGCAGCTTGGTACAGGGGAATGAGCAGTTCTTC.